One sample yielded the 11 T cell receptor beta chains listed below, sequenced in a study of control samples from healthy donors and cancer patients (dated by TCRdb to 2020 to 2021). Preparation of the library involved the immunoSEQ multiplex PCR assay. What TCRdb holds here is the immuneACCESS table cut down to in-frame rearrangements. Part of the clones is not present; checked against another copy, under half of the missing clones reflect an unresolved V gene, and the others are unexplained. Counted in this sample were roughly 59,000 clones; under 95% of them appeared once. The top ten clonotypes cover 1.7% of the sample. The source material was PBMCs. The receptors originated from a man aged 40-55 years with colorectal cancer.

The genes are TRBV4-1 and TRBJ2-6; D could derive from TRBD1 or TRBD2 (5 bases each). Germline assignment: CDR1 MGHRA and CDR2 YSYEKL. The CDR3 sequence is 16 residues long. Trimming took 1 base from V and 1 from J, leaving 8 bases between them. DNA of the CDR3: TGCGCCAGCAGCCAAGGGGGCGGGTCTGGGGCCAACGTCCTGACTTTC. It specifies CASSQGGGSGANVLTF.

The CDR3 DNA reads as TGTGCCAGCAGCCCAAGGGGGAGGGGGCAAAATTCACCCCTCCACTTT. Translating gives CASSPRGRGQNSPLHF. V gene TRBV7-2 combines with J gene TRBJ1-6; 7 nucleotides line up with TRBD1. Losses at the gene ends were 5 bases for V and 7 bases for J; bases not matched to a gene: 11. Germline-derived CDR1 and CDR2 are SGHTA and FQGNSA. The length of the CDR3 is 16 residues.

The rearrangement uses TRBV3-1 (or the pseudogene TRBV3-2) and TRBJ1-1; D not certain. The germline V and J ends were trimmed by 4 bases and 9 bases, with 12 bases remaining between them. Germline V gene lookup returns CDR1 LGHDT and CDR2 YNNKEL (reference sequence). CDR3 size: 12 residues. The CDR3 region has the DNA TGTGCCAGCAGCCGGCGGTTAAGTCAAGCTTTCTTT. It specifies CASSRRLSQAFF.

The V and J genes are TRBV30 and TRBJ1-4, with D unclear. The V end was cut by 5 bases, the J end by 1 base, with 8 bases between. CDR1 is GTSNPN and CDR2 is SVGIG in the germline V gene (reference sequence). The CDR3 totals 13 residues. This chain's CDR3 is CAWGGLTNEKLFF. In DNA form, the CDR3 reads TGTGCCTGGGGCGGACTAACTAATGAAAAACTGTTTTTT.

V is TRBV6-2 or TRBV6-3 and J is TRBJ2-7; D is unclear. The CDR3 contains 14 residues. Trimming shortened V by 2 bases and J by 6 bases, and 14 bases separated the two germline ends. Germline V CDR1 and CDR2: MNHEY, SVGEGT. CDR3 protein: CASSYPRLTPEQYF. The CDR3 DNA sequence: TGTGCCAGCAGTTACCCGAGACTTACCCCCGAGCAGTACTTC.

The CDR3 is CASSEDTNQPQHF. The CDR3 DNA reads as TGTGCCAGCAGCGAAGACACCAATCAGCCCCAGCATTTT. The rearrangement uses TRBV7-9 and TRBJ1-5; D unresolved. Between the trimmed V and J ends, which lost 5 bases and 3 bases, there was a span of 8 bases. Per the germline V gene, CDR1 is SEHNR and CDR2 is FQNEAQ (reference sequence). The length of the CDR3 is 13 residues. Full variable domain (remainder filled in from reference TRBV7-9 and TRBJ1-5): DTGVSQNPRHKITKRGQNVTFRCDPISEHNRLYWYRQTLGQGPEFLTYFQNEAQLEKSRLLSDRFSAERPKGSFSTLEIQRTEQGDSAMYLCASSEDTNQPQHFGDGTRLSIL.

The gene calls are TRBV7-8 and TRBJ1-1, with 7 bases matching TRBD1. Per germline, CDR1 SGHVS and CDR2 FQNEAQ. V gave up 1 base and J gave up 2 bases; unmatched junction bases: 4. CDR3 length equals 15 residues. The CDR3 loop is CASSLVQGDNTEAFF. The CDR3 nucleotides are TGTGCCAGCAGCTTAGTGCAGGGGGATAACACTGAAGCTTTCTTT.

This sequence joins TRBV9 and TRBJ2-1; the D gene could be TRBD1 or TRBD2 (6 bases each). Trimming took 4 bases from V and 7 from J, leaving 12 bases between them. Germline assignment: CDR1 SGDLS and CDR2 YYNGEE. This CDR3 spans 13 amino acids. This CDR3 reads CASSSRGGNEQFF. The CDR3 DNA follows: TGTGCCAGCAGCTCTCGAGGGGGGAATGAGCAGTTCTTC.

The chain combines TRBV4-1 with TRBJ2-7; tentative D call: TRBD1 (5 bases). V gave up 1 base and J gave up 6 bases, with 13 bases separating them. This CDR3 has 14 residues. CDR1 MGHRA and CDR2 YSYEKL come from the germline V gene. The CDR3 DNA reads as TGCGCCAGCAGCCAAGTGGCAGGGTTGGCCGAGCAGTACTTC. It specifies CASSQVAGLAEQYF.

V and J are TRBV18 and TRBJ1-2, with TRBD1 matching over 11 bases. CDR1 and CDR2 from the germline V gene are KGHSH and LQKENI. Germline trimming cut 1 base from V and 6 bases from J; bases unmatched to any gene: 7. The CDR3 spans 16 residues. The CDR3 DNA follows: TGTGCCAGCTCACCACAAACAGGACAGGGGGCGAATGGCTACACCTTC. This encodes CASSPQTGQGANGYTF.

The chain couples TRBV6-5 to TRBJ2-2; the D gene is possibly TRBD1 (6 bases). The CDR3 extends over 13 amino acids. Germline values: CDR1 MNHEY, CDR2 SVGAGI. V dropped 7 bases and J dropped 6 bases, with 12 bases sitting between them. The CDR3 sequence: CASTLKGAGELFF. The CDR3 DNA is TGTGCCAGCACCTTAAAGGGGGCCGGGGAGCTGTTTTTT.